Each of the 6 T cell receptor beta chains below was sequenced from the same sample in a study of human T cells and chemical hapten exposure. Time point: patch test 2, 6 weeks after DPC sensitization. Treatment described: therapeutic diphenylcyclopropenone sensitization with weekly scalp DPC. One entry per CDR3 protein, called by TCRdb with MiXCR from the RACE reads. The sample shows around 99,000 distinct CDR3 sequences, roughly a tenth of them seen only once. The specimen was whole blood, collected in connection with sensitization to the hapten diphenylcyclopropenone (DPC). Receptors were obtained from a middle-aged woman with alopecia areata. Some clones in this sample may be carry-over from other donors' samples.

This clonotype was counted many times. This chain joins TRBV30 and TRBJ1-5; a possible D gene is TRBD1 (6 bases). The length of the CDR3 is 14 residues. The germline CDR1 and CDR2 sequences are GTSNPN and SVGIG (reference sequence). The V gene lost 4 bases and the J gene lost 0 bases, with 10 bases spanning the gap. The CDR3 DNA reads as TGTGCCTGGAATACAGGGAGTAGCAATCAGCCCCAGCATTTT. Protein sequence: CAWNTGSSNQPQHF.

The chain is built from TRBV2 and TRBJ2-7; TRBD2 matches 7 bases. The V gene's germline CDR1 is SNHLY and CDR2 FYNNEI. The ends lost 7 bases at V and 2 bases at J; junction bases unmatched: 2. The CDR3 spans 12 residues. This chain's CDR3 is CASKREPYEQYF. CDR3 nucleotide sequence: TGTGCCAGCAAGCGGGAACCCTACGAGCAGTACTTC.

The chain links TRBV6-5 to TRBJ1-2; 10 bases are shared with TRBD1. The CDR3 extends over 16 amino acids. Trimming cost V 5 bases and J 3 bases; bases outside gene matches: 9. The germline CDR1 and CDR2 sequences are MNHEY and SVGAGI. The CDR3 loop is CASSLSGQGTHYGYTF. The DNA of the CDR3 is TGTGCCAGCAGTCTCTCGGGACAGGGGACCCACTATGGCTACACCTTC.

About this clonotype: A much larger clone differs from this one at a single base, so this may be a read error. The V call is TRBV6-5, the J call TRBJ2-7; TRBD1 matches 7 bases. CDR3 length equals 16 residues. Germline V gene lookup returns CDR1 MNHEY and CDR2 SVGAGI. CDR3 residues: CASMRTEGGAPYEQHF. As DNA, the CDR3 is TGTGCCAGCATGAGAACTGAAGGGGGCGCCCCCTACGAGCAGCACTTC.

This rearrangement joins TRBV6-1 to TRBJ2-7, with D possibly TRBD1 on 6 matching bases. V lost 2 bases to trimming and J lost 5 bases, with 13 bases between them. The CDR3 has 14 residues. Germline V gene data show CDR1 as MNHNS and CDR2 as SASEGT. In DNA form, the CDR3 reads TGTGCCAGCAGTGAAACAGGGTATAAGGACGAGCAGTACTTC. Its protein is CASSETGYKDEQYF.

The chain employs TRBV15 and TRBJ2-1; 7 bases are shared with TRBD1. The CDR3 has 13 residues. The V gene end was trimmed by 7 bases and the J gene end by 9 bases; junction bases not matched to a gene: 9. Germline V gene lookup returns CDR1 LNHNV and CDR2 YYDKDF (reference sequence). The DNA for the CDR3 is TGTGCCACCAAGGGGGCCGGCGGAGGTGAGCAGTTCTTC. Translated, it gives CATKGAGGGEQFF.